Reported below is one T cell receptor (beta chain). The antigen remains unidentified. This entry belongs to a study of cytomegalovirus exposure and HLA in healthy donors. Study context: Across roughly 400 genotyped donors, roughly 80% landed in the Caucasian-associated ancestry cluster. Study-wide results and caveats: TCR beta chain V- and J-gene trimming was linked, in a later analysis, to a missense variant in DCLRE1C. Among donors in an Asian-associated ancestry cluster, a later analysis reportedly found fewer N-insertions than the roughly 700-donor mean.

V was trimmed by 1 base and J by 3 bases, leaving 10 bases between them. CDR3 length: 14 amino acids. Germline CDR1 and CDR2: SGHNT and YYREEE (reference sequence). Healthy bone marrow donors made up the donor group. The PCR was carried out with 60 Vbeta primers and 13 Jbeta primers. Some clones are missing from TCRdb's copy, which holds only in-frame ones; the method was immunoSEQ multiplex PCR. This sample yields 84,000 or so clones, of which 60% to 80% are seen a single time; over 2% belongs to the top ten. The sequence was collected from a boy under 18 in good health and CMV-seronegative. The chain has TRBV5-4 and TRBJ2-5; the D gene is possibly TRBD1 (7 bases). The sequenced material came from PBMCs. CDR3 nucleotides: TGTGCCAGCAGCTTGCAGGGGGGCAAAGAGACCCAGTACTTC. Its translation: CASSLQGGKETQYF.